A selection of T cell receptor beta chains follows, all from one sample in a study of cytomegalovirus exposure and HLA in healthy donors. Sequencing was performed with immunoSEQ multiplex PCR; in TCRdb, only in-frame clones are kept and a portion is missing. The table has some 200,000 clones, about 89% seen once. Sequenced sample: PBMCs. The receptors were gathered from a man aged 30 to 39 in good health and CMV-seropositive. Each CDR3 is given with its conserved first and last residue. The order of the fields is V gene, D gene, J gene, clone size, CDR3 DNA, CDR3 protein. D genes are given only for firm matches. Expanded clones get a size class; other rows say once, few or many, or leave the size out.

>TRBV27|-|TRBJ2-2|-
TGTGCCAGCAGTTATTTAGGGGGAAGAGGTTCGAACACCGGGGAGCTGTTTTTT
CASSYLGGRGSNTGELFF
>TRBV5-8|-|TRBJ2-7|-
TGTGCCAGCACCATAAGGAGGGGGAGGGCCCGTTACGAGCAGTACTTC
CASTIRRGRARYEQYF
>TRBV7-6|-|TRBJ2-7|-
TGTGCCAGCAGCTTAGGACCCGTCAACTACGAGCAGTACTTC
CASSLGPVNYEQYF
>TRBV18|TRBD2|TRBJ2-7|-
TGTGCCAGCTCACCGGTACTAGCGAATCGCTACGAGCAGTACTTC
CASSPVLANRYEQYF
>TRBV18|-|TRBJ2-1|-
TGTGCCAGCTCACCAGACCAGAGCTCCTACAATGAGCAGTTCTTC
CASSPDQSSYNEQFF
>TRBV7-2|-|TRBJ1-1|-
TGTGCCAGCAGCTTAAGGATCACTGAAGCTTTCTTT
CASSLRITEAFF
>TRBV29-1|-|TRBJ1-4|-
TGCAGCGCTCAGGTCTCGGCTAATGAAAAACTGTTTTTT
CSAQVSANEKLFF
>TRBV29-1|-|TRBJ2-7|-
TGCAGCGTTGGGGGTATCCCGGACCGTTCCTACGAGCAGTACTTC
CSVGGIPDRSYEQYF
>TRBV5-1|-|TRBJ1-1|-
TGCGCCAGCAGCTTGGATATCGCGCGTGAAGCTTTCTTT
CASSLDIAREAFF
>TRBV29-1|TRBD2|TRBJ2-3|-
TGCAGCGTTGAAACTAGCGGGAGCCCAGATACGCAGTATTTT
CSVETSGSPDTQYF
>TRBV9|-|TRBJ2-3|once
TGTGCCAGCAGCGAAACGACTAGGAAGGAGGATACGCAGTATTTT
CASSETTRKEDTQYF
>TRBV7-9|TRBD1|TRBJ1-2|-
TGTGCCAGCAGCCCTGACAGGGCCGGCTATGGCTACACCTTC
CASSPDRAGYGYTF
>TRBV28|-|TRBJ1-2|-
TGTGCCAGCAGTTCCCCACCCCTCGGACGATCTAACTATGGCTACACCTTC
CASSSPPLGRSNYGYTF